At least ten counts were recorded for the clone carrying this TCR beta chain. This sample was taken from a study of T cells in Graves' hyperthyroidism and ophthalmopathy. Extraction of PBMCs used 9 to 10 ml of fresh peripheral blood. TCR beta CDR3 regions were amplified from RNA transcripts. During a first-round RT-PCR of the TCR CDR3, the HTBI primer set was used. TCRdb called the multiplex PCR reads again in MiXCR, with one record for every CDR3 protein. This sample carries roughly 170,000 distinct CDR3 sequences, approximately 9% of them seen once, and the ten largest clones take roughly 23%. V was shortened by 8 bases and J by 0 bases, with 20 bases between the two germline ends. The CDR3 has 16 residues. Germline-derived CDR1 and CDR2 are SNHLY and FYNNEI.

The receptor was derived from a woman between 18 and 30 years old with Graves' hyperthyroidism that later progressed to Graves' ophthalmopathy. The chain is built from TRBV2 and TRBJ2-7, with D perhaps matching TRBD1 (5 bases). The sample taken for sequencing was blood. As DNA, the CDR3 is TGTGCCAGCCAGATCCTTACAGGCCCCAACTCCTACGAGCAGTACTTC. Translating gives CASQILTGPNSYEQYF.